This T cell receptor beta chain was captured in a study of neurological immune-mediated disorders (dated by TCRdb to the late 2010s). For context, the study as a whole: Among the roughly 35 multiple sclerosis patients, relapsing-remitting MS accounted for around 31 and secondary progressive MS accounted for 3. Peripheral blood TCR-beta repertoires from HTLV-I-associated myelopathy (HAM/TSP) patients, multiple sclerosis patients and healthy controls were compared by UMI-based sequencing. Alongside PBMC samples, the set of 106 TCR-beta libraries contained longitudinal samples, technical triplicates, and paired CD4+ and CD8+ T-cell subsets that had been sorted. Longitudinal HAM/TSP and healthy donors were sampled at 3 time-points each (about 3-40 month intervals). The cohort was made up of approximately 69 subjects, consisting of around 14 HAM/TSP patients, some 34 multiple sclerosis patients and some 20 healthy controls. Broad study findings and their caveats: In a phylogenetic analysis, the repertoires of 18 out of 34 MS patients fell into a single cluster of related CDR3 sequences, pointing to a possible signature at the repertoire level. Expanded clones from different subjects shared no identical CDR3 amino acid sequences, which suggests that TCR-beta repertoires were private in all groups. The highest TCR clonal expansion was observed in HAM/TSP patients, whereas the lowest was observed in MS patients, even when compared with healthy controls. The MS cluster was not associated with any clinical or MRI features, and the authors stated that larger cohorts are needed.

According to the germline V gene (reference sequence), CDR1 reads LGHDT and CDR2 reads YNNKEL. The trim is 0 bases for V and 1 base for J, with a gap of 7 bases between the germline ends. There are 15 amino acids in the CDR3, from cysteine to phenylalanine inclusive. Only the CDR3 part of the read is kept: 45 bases, read in frame from the first base. To synthesize cDNA, template-switch 5'RACE was performed with a primer carrying a 10-nucleotide random unique molecular identifier so that each TCR transcript was tagged. Every sequencing run covered 15-18 subjects and yielded more than 180 million TCR-beta sequences. Total RNA was extracted with the RNeasy kit. The KAPA Real-time Library Amplification kit was used to amplify TCR-beta VDJ regions with primers for the TCR constant region and the 5'RACE anchor. A first PCR added sample indexes and Illumina adaptors, and a second PCR then raised library yield. After purification with Ampure beads, the TCR product of roughly 650 bp was size-selected on a 2% E-gel SizeSelection system. Before pooling, library quality was checked on a Bioanalyzer, concentration was measured with Qubit, and libraries were quantified with the Kapa Library Quantification kit. An Illumina HiSeq 2500 sequenced the libraries paired-end 2 x 150 bp. To increase sequence diversity, roughly 23-30% phiX was spiked into each library pool. On the study's bioinformatics: Quality-filtered reads were processed with the UMI-based MiGEC pipeline, which removed over 85% of raw TCR sequences during error correction. IMGT germline references were used for alignment of VDJ genes, and clonotypes were defined by a unique CDR3 amino acid sequence together with V-J genes. Clonal expansion, Shannon diversity and CDR3 relatedness were evaluated with VDJtools (CalcPairwiseDistances, ClusterSamples), while phylogenetic trees were built in CLCbio workbench. Clones with at least 8 unique UMIs were defined as expanded, with this threshold being based on coefficient-of-variation modelling across technical triplicates. The public sequencing data were trimmed at Q25 with fastp and processed into clonotypes with MiXCR by TCRdb, which kept only in-frame beta chains. For every CDR3 protein sequence, its rows merge into one entry that carries the most common genes and DNA. The authors' filters were not applied to this entry. In this sample the table shows roughly 36,000 distinct CDR3 sequences, less than 3.5% of which occur a single time. Of the sample, around 7.7% falls within the top ten clones.

This clonotype was seen ten or more times. Its specific antigen is unknown. One base away there is no much larger clone; base qualities are not given. The time point label, as the study defines it: longitudinal time-point 1 (baseline). Unsorted PBMC libraries were generated from 2 million PBMCs stored in RNAlater at -80 °C until RNA extraction. The multiple sclerosis patients were enrolled in a US clinical protocol that used magnetic resonance imaging to evaluate disease progression. Peripheral blood underwent Ficoll-Hypaque density gradient centrifugation to isolate PBMCs, which were then cryopreserved in liquid nitrogen.

This TCR came from a woman in her sixties with multiple sclerosis. The V and J segments used are TRBV3-1 and TRBJ1-5; possibly the D gene is TRBD1, per 5 matching bases. Sequencing was performed on PBMCs. CDR3 sequence: CASSQDHRSNQPQHF. The DNA sequence follows: TGTGCCAGCAGCCAAGACCACAGGAGCAATCAGCCCCAGCATTTT. The full variable domain, with segments outside the CDR3 supplied by the reference TRBV3-1 and TRBJ1-5 proteins, appears as DTAVSQTPKYLVTQMGNDKSIKCEQNLGHDTMYWYKQDSKKFLKIMFSYNNKELIINETVPNRFSPKSPDKAHLNLHINSLELGDSAVYFCASSQDHRSNQPQHFGDGTRLSIL.